This T cell receptor (beta chain) was profiled in a study of blood T cells in healthy people across ages. The table lists this clonotype with a few counts. CDR1 and CDR2 from the germline V gene are SGHRS and YFSETQ. The CDR3 covers 16 residues. The V end was cut by 0 bases, the J end by 0 bases, with 10 bases between. Then a second PCR, running roughly 7 to 11 cycles, was carried out with a sample-barcoded 5' primer and a J-beta primer mix. Each cDNA molecule was tagged by a template-switch adaptor with 12 random nucleotides. MiXCR, run by TCRdb on the 5' RACE reads, gives a single entry per CDR3 protein. The sample records fewer than 2,000,000 distinct CDR3 sequences, about two fifths being singletons.

This receptor was obtained from a human donor in good health. The sample was blood. The chain recombines TRBV5-1 with TRBJ2-1; D is unclear. CDR3 sequence reads: CASSLGRANSYNEQFF. The DNA of the CDR3 is TGCGCCAGCAGCTTGGGAAGGGCAAACTCCTACAATGAGCAGTTCTTC.